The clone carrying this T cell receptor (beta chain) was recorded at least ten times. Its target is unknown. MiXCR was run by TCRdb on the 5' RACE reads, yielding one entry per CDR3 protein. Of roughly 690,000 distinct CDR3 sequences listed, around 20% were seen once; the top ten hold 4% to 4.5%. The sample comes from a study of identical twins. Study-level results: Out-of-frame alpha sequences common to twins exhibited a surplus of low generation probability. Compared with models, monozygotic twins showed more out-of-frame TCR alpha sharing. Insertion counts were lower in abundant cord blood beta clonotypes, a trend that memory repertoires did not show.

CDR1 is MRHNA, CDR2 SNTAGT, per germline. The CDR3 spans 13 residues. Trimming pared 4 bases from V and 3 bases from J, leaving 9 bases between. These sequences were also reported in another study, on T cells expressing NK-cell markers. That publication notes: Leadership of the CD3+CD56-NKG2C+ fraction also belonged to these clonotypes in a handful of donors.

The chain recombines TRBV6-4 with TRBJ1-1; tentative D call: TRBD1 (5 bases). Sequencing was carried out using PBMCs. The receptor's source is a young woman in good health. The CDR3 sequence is CASSVGPYTEAFF. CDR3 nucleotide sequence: TGTGCCAGCAGTGTGGGACCTTACACTGAAGCTTTCTTT.